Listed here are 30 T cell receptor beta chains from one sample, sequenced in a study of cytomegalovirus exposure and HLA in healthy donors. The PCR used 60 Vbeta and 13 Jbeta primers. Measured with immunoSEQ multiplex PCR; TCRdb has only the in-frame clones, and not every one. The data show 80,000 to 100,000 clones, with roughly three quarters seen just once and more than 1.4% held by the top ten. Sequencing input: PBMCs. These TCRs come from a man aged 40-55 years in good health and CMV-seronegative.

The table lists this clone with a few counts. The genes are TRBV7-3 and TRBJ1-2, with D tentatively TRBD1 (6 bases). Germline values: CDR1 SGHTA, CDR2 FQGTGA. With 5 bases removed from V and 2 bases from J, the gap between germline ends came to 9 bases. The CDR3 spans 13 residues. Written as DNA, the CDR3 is TGTGCCAGCAGCCCCGACAGGAACTATGGCTACACCTTC. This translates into CASSPDRNYGYTF. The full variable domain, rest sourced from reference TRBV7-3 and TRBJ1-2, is GAGVSQTPSNKVTEKGKYVELRCDPISGHTALYWYRQSLGQGPEFLIYFQGTGAADDSGLPNDRFFAVRPEGSVSTLKIQRTERGDSAVYLCASSPDRNYGYTFGSGTRLTVV.

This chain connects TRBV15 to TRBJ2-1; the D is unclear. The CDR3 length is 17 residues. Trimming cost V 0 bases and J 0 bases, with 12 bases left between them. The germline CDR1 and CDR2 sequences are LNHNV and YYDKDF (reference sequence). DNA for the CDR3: TGTGCCACCAGCAGAGATATGACTCTGAGCTCCTACAATGAGCAGTTCTTC. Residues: CATSRDMTLSSYNEQFF.

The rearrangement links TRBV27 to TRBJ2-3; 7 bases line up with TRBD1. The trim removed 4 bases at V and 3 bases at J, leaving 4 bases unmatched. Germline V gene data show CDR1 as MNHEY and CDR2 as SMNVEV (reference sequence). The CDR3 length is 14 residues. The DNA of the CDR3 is TGTGCCAGCAGTTCACCCAGGGGGACAGATACGCAGTATTTT. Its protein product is CASSSPRGTDTQYF.

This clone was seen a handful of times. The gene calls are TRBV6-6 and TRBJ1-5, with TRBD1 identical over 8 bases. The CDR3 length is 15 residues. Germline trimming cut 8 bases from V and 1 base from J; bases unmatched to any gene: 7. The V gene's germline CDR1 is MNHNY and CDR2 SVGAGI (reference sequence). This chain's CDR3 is CASVRRQGSNQPQHF. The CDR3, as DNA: TGTGCCAGCGTTAGGAGACAGGGGAGCAATCAGCCCCAGCATTTT.

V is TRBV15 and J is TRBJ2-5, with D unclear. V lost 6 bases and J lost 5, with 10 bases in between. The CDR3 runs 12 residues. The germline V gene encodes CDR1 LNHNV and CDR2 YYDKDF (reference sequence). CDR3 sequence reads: CATRTDAETQYF. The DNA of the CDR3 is TGTGCCACCAGAACAGATGCGGAGACCCAGTACTTC.

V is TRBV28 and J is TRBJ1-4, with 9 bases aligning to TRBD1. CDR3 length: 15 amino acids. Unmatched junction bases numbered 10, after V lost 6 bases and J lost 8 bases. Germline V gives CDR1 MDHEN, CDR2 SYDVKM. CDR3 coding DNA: TGTGCCAGCAGCCCTAGGGGACAGGGTGACGAAAAACTGTTTTTT. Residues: CASSPRGQGDEKLFF.

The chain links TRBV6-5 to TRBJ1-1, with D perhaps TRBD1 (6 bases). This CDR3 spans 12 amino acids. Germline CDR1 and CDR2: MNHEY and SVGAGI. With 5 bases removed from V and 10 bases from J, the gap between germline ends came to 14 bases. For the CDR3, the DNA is TGTGCCAGCAGTCGCCCCACAGGGCCAGCTTTCTTT. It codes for CASSRPTGPAFF.

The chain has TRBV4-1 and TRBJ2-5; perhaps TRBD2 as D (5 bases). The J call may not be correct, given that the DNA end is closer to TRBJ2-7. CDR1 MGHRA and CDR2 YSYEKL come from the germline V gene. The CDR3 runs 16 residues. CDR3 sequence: CASSQDFGLPSYEQYF. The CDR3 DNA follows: TGCGCCAGCAGCCAAGATTTCGGACTCCCTTCCTACGAGCAGTACTTC.

Here the CDR3 DNA reads TGTGCCAGCAGTTACCAGGGGCTTAACACTGAAGCTTTCTTT. This encodes CASSYQGLNTEAFF. The genes are TRBV27 and TRBJ1-1; maybe TRBD1 (6 bases). V was trimmed by 4 bases and J by 2 bases, leaving 11 bases between them. Looked up from germline, CDR1 is MNHEY and CDR2 is SMNVEV (reference sequence). The CDR3 extends over 14 amino acids.

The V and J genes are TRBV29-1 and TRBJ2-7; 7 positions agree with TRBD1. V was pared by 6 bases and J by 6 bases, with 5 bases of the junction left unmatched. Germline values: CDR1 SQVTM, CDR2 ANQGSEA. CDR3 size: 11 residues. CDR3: CSVRQGPEQYF. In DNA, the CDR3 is TGCAGCGTCAGACAGGGACCCGAGCAGTACTTC.

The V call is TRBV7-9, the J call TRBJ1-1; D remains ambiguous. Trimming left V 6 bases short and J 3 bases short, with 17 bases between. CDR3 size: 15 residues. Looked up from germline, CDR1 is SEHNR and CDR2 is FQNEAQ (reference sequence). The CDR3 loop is CASSANQVLHTEAFF. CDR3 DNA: TGTGCCAGCAGTGCAAATCAGGTTCTCCACACTGAAGCTTTCTTT.

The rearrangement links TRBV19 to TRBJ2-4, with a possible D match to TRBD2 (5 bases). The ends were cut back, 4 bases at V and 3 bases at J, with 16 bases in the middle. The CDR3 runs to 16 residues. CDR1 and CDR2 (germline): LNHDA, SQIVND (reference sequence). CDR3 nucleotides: TGTGCCAGTAGTACTCACGGTCTCGAGGGCAAAAACATTCAGTACTTC. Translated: CASSTHGLEGKNIQYF. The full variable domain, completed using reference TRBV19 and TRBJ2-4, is DGGITQSPKYLFRKEGQNVTLSCEQNLNHDAMYWYRQDPGQGLRLIYYSQIVNDFQKGDIAEGYSVSREKKESFPLTVTSAQKNPTAFYLCASSTHGLEGKNIQYFGAGTRLSVL.

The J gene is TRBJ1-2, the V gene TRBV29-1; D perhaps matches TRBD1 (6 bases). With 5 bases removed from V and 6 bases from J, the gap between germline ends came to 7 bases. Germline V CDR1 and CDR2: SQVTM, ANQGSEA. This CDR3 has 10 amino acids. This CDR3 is CSVYRDGYTF. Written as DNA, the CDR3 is TGCAGCGTTTACAGGGATGGCTACACCTTC.

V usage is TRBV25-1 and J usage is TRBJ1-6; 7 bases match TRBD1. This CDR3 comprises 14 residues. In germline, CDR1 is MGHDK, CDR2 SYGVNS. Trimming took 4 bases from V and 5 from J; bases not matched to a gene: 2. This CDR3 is CASSGGTDNSPLHF. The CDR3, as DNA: TGTGCCAGCAGTGGCGGGACAGATAATTCACCCCTCCACTTT. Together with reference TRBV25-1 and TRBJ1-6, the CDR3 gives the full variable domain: EADIYQTPRYLVIGTGKKITLECSQTMGHDKMYWYQQDPGMELHLIHYSYGVNSTEKGDLSSESTVSRIRTEHFPLTLESARPSHTSQYLCASSGGTDNSPLHFGNGTRLTVT.

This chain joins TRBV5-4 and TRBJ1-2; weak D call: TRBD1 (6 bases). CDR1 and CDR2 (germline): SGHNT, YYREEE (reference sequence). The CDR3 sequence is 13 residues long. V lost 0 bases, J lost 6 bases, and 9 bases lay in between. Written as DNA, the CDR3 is TGTGCCAGCAGCTTGGTCAGGGGTGATGGCTACACCTTC. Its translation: CASSLVRGDGYTF.

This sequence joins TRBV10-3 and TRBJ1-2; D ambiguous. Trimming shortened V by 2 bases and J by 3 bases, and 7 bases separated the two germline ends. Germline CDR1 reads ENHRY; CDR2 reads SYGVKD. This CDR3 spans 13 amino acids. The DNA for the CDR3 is TGTGCCATCAGTGAGGCGATTGACTATGGCTACACCTTC. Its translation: CAISEAIDYGYTF.

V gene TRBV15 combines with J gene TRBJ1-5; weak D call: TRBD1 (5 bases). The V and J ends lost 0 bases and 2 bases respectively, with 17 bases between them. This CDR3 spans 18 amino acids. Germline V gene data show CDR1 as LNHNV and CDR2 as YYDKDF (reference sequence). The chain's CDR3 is CATSRDAVGGAGNQPQHF. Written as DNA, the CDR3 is TGTGCCACCAGCAGAGATGCTGTAGGCGGGGCAGGCAATCAGCCCCAGCATTTT.

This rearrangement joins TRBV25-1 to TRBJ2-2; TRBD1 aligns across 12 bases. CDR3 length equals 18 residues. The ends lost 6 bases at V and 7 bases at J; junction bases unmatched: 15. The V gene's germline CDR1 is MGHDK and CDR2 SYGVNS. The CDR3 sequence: CASRKAPGQGAGDGELFF. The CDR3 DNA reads TGTGCCAGCAGGAAAGCCCCGGGACAGGGGGCGGGGGACGGGGAGCTGTTTTTT.

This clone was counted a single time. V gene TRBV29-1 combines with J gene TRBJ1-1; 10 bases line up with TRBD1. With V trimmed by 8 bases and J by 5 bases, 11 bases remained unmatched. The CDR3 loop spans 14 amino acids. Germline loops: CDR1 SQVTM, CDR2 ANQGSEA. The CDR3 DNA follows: TGCAGCACCCCAGGGGGACAGGGGTATACTGAAGCTTTCTTT. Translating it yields CSTPGGQGYTEAFF.

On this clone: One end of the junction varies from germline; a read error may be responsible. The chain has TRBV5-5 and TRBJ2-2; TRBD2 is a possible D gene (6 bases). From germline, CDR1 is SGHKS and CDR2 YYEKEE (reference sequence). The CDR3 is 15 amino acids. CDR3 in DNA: TGTGCCAGCAGCTTTTCCCCCACAGACACCGGGGGGCTGTTTTTT. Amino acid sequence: CASSFSPTDTGGLFF.

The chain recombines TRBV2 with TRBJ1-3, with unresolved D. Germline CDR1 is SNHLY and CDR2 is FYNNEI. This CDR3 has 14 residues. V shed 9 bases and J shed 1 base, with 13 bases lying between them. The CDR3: CASLVYLSGNTIYF. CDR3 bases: TGTGCCAGTTTAGTTTACCTGTCTGGAAACACCATATATTTT.

The CDR3 reads CASSEAGGQGARVNEKLFF. The CDR3 bases are TGCGCCAGCAGTGAAGCAGGGGGCCAAGGGGCTAGAGTGAATGAAAAACTGTTTTTT. The chain carries TRBV10-1 and TRBJ1-4, with 8 bases aligning to TRBD1. Germline CDR1 reads WNHNN; CDR2 reads SYGVQD (reference sequence). This CDR3 has 19 amino acids. With 3 bases clipped from V and 5 bases from J, the junction kept 17 bases outside the gene matches.

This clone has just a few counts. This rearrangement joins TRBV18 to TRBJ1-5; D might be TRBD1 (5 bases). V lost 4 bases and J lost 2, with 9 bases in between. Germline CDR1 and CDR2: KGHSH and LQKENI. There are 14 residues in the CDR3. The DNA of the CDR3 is TGTGCCAGCTCACTCGGGGGGGGCAATCAGCCCCAGCATTTT. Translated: CASSLGGGNQPQHF.

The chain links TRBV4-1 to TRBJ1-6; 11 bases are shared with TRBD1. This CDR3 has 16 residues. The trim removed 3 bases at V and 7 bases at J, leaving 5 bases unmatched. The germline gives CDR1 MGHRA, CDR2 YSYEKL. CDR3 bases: TGCGCCAGCAGCCAGAGGACAGGGGGCTGGAATTCACCCCTCCACTTT. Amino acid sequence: CASSQRTGGWNSPLHF.

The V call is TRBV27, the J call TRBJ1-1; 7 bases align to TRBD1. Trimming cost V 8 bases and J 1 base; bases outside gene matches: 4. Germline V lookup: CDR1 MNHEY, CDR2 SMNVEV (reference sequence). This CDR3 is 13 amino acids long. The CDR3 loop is CASGWTGNTEAFF. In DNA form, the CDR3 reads TGTGCCAGCGGATGGACAGGGAACACTGAAGCTTTCTTT.

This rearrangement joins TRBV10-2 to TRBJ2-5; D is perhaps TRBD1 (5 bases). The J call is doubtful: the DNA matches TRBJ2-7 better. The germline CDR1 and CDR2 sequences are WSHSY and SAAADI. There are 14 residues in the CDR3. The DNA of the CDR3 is TGCGCCAGCAGTGTCCTCCAGGGATCCTACGAGCAGTACTTC. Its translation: CASSVLQGSYEQYF.

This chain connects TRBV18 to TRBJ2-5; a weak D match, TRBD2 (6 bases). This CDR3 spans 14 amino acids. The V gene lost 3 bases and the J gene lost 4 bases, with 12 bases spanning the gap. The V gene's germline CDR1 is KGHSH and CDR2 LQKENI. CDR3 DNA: TGTGCCAGCTCACCCGACGGGACTCTAGAGACCCAGTACTTC. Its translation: CASSPDGTLETQYF.

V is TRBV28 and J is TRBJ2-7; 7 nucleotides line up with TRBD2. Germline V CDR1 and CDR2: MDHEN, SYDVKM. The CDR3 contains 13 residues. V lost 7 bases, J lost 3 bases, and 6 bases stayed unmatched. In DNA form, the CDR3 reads TGTGCCAGCACCACTGGGGGGGGCTACGAGCAGTACTTC. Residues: CASTTGGGYEQYF.

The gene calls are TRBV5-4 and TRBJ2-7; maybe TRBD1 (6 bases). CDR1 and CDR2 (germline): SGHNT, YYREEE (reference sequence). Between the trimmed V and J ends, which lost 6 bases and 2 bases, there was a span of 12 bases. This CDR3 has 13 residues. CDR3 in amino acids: CASTVNRAYEQYF. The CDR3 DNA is TGTGCCAGCACGGTAAACAGGGCCTACGAGCAGTACTTC. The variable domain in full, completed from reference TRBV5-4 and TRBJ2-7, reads ETGVTQSPTHLIKTRGQQVTLRCSSQSGHNTVSWYQQALGQGPQFIFQYYREEENGRGNFPPRFSGLQFPNYSSELNVNALELDDSALYLCASTVNRAYEQYFGPGTRLTVT.

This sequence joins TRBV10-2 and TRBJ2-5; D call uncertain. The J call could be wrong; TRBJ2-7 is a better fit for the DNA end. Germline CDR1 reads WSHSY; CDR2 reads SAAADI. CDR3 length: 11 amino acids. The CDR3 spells CASTGVYEQYF. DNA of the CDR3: TGCGCCAGCACTGGTGTATACGAGCAGTACTTC.